This T cell receptor (beta chain) was retrieved from a study of CD8 T cells in Susac syndrome. Study-wide results and limits: The study conceded that relatively few individuals underwent its TCR sequencing and HLA analysis.

RNA, at roughly 0.45 to 1 ug, was reverse transcribed with random hexamers. A multiplex approach, immunoSEQ multiplex PCR, amplified TCR beta CDR3 across 54 Vbeta and 13 Jbeta. MiXCR, applied by TCRdb to the immunoSEQ multiplex PCR reads, yields one record per CDR3 protein. The repertoire holds about 300,000 distinct CDR3 sequences, with about 90% as singletons. On this clonotype itself: The target antigen is unknown.

Sequencing of TCR beta covered CD8+ and CD4+ T cells obtained from blood. Germline CDR1 and CDR2: ENHRY and SYGVKD. The CDR3 is 15 amino acids. V was trimmed by 5 bases and J by 2 bases, leaving 16 bases between them. This receptor was obtained from a human donor with multiple sclerosis. The rearrangement uses TRBV10-3 and TRBJ2-7, with D unclear. Sequencing used CD4+ T cells from PBMCs. CDR3 loop: CAISTATTLTYEQYF. CDR3 in DNA: TGTGCCATCAGTACAGCTACGACACTGACCTACGAGCAGTACTTC.